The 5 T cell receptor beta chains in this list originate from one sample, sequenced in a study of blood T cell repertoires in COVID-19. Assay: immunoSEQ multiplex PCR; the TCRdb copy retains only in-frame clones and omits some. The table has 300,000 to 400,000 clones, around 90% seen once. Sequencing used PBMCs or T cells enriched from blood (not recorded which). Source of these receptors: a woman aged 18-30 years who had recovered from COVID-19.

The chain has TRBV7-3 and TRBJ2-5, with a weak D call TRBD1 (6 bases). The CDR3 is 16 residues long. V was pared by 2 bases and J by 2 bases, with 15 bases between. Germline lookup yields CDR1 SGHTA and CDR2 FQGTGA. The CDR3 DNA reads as TGTGCCAGCAGCTTAGGAGCCCCCACAGGGCAAGAGACCCAGTACTTC. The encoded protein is CASSLGAPTGQETQYF.

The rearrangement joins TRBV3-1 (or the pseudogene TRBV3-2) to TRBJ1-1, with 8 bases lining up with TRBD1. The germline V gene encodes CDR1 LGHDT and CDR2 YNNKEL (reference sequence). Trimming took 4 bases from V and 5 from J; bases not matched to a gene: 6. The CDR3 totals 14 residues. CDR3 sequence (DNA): TGTGCCAGCAGCCTCGACGACAGGGGAACTGAAGCTTTCTTT. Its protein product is CASSLDDRGTEAFF.

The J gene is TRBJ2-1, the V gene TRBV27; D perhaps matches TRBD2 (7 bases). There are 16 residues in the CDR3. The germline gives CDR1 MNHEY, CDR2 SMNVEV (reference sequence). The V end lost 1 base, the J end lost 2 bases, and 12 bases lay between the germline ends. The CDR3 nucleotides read TGTGCCAGCAGTTTATTAATGGGGGGGCCCTACAATGAGCAGTTCTTC. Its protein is CASSLLMGGPYNEQFF.

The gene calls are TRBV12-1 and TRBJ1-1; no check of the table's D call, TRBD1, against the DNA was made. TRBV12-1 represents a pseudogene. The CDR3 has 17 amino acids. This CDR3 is CASSTIQGGYENTEAFF. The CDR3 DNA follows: TGTGCCAGCAGCACGATTCAGGGGGGATATGAAAACACTGAAGCTTTCTTT.

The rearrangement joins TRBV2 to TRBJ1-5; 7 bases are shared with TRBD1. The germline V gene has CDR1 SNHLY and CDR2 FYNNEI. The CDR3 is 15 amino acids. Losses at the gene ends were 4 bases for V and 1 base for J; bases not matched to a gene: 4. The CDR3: CASSVEGASNQPQHF. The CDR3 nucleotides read TGTGCCAGCAGTGTAGAGGGGGCGAGCAATCAGCCCCAGCATTTT.